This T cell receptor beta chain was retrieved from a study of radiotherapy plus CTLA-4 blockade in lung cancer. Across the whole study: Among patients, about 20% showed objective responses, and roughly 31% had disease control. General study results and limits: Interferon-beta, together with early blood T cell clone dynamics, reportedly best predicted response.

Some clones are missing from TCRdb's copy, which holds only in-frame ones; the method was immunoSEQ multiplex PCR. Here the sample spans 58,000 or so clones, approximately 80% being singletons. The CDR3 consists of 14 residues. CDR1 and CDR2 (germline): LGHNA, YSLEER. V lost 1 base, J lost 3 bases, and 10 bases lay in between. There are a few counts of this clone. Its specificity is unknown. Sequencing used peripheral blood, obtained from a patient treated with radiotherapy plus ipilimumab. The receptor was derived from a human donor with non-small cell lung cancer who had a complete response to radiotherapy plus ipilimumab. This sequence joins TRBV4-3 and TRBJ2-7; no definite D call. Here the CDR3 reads CASSQGTGYYEQYF. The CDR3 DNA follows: TGCGCCAGCAGCCAAGGAACCGGGTACTACGAGCAGTACTTC.